This passage covers 7 T cell receptor beta chains from one sample sequenced in a study of T cell responses to AZD1222 COVID-19 vaccine. Only in-frame clones appear in the TCRdb table, and some are missing; sequencing was by immunoSEQ multiplex PCR. The sample holds some 280,000 clones, about 94% seen once. This specimen consisted of peripheral blood, obtained 28 days after the second AZD1222 dose. The receptors were gathered from an adult who received the AZD1222 COVID-19 vaccine.

The gene calls are TRBV3-1 (or the pseudogene TRBV3-2) and TRBJ2-4; D ambiguous. This CDR3 contains 15 residues. V was cut by 7 bases and J by 0 bases, with 13 bases left in between. Germline V lookup: CDR1 LGHDT, CDR2 YNNKEL (reference sequence). The CDR3 sequence: CASTTSSVAKNIQYF. The CDR3 DNA sequence: TGTGCCAGCACCACCTCCTCGGTAGCCAAAAACATTCAGTACTTC.

This clone was seen a single time. Its ends do not fully match the called genes, so a read error is possible. V and J are TRBV5-1 and TRBJ2-5; 7 positions agree with TRBD2. This CDR3 is 15 amino acids long. CDR1 is SGHRS and CDR2 is YFSETQ in the germline V gene. The CDR3 here is CASSLVGGSLEAQYF. The CDR3 DNA reads TGCGCCAGCAGCTTGGTCGGGGGGTCCCTAGAGGCCCAGTACTTC.

To note about this clone: This sequence may be a read error, since a much larger clone differs from it by one base. The rearrangement links TRBV7-8 to TRBJ2-5, with TRBD2 matching over 13 bases. CDR1 and CDR2 from the germline V gene are SGHVS and FQNEAQ. The CDR3 totals 15 residues. The trim removed 5 bases at V and 5 bases at J, leaving 5 bases unmatched. The CDR3 spells CASSRGLAGVETQYF. CDR3 nucleotides: TGTGCCAGCAGCCGAGGACTAGCGGGGGTGGAGACCCAGTACTTC.

The chain recombines TRBV6-5 with TRBJ1-2; D is uncertain. Germline CDR1 reads MNHEY; CDR2 reads SVGAGI. The CDR3 totals 13 residues. Trimming cost V 2 bases and J 2 bases, with 6 bases left between them. CDR3 sequence (DNA): TGTGCCAGCAGTTACACAAACAACTATGGCTACACCTTC. Translating gives CASSYTNNYGYTF.

This sequence joins TRBV10-3 and TRBJ1-2, with a weak D call TRBD1 (6 bases). Trimming removed 6 bases from V and 0 bases from J, with 11 bases in between. In germline, CDR1 is ENHRY, CDR2 SYGVKD. The CDR3 covers 14 residues. The CDR3 is CAIRGGEANYGYTF. In DNA form, the CDR3 reads TGTGCCATCAGAGGGGGGGAGGCTAACTATGGCTACACCTTC.

The rearrangement joins TRBV18 to TRBJ2-1; a possible D gene is TRBD2 (7 bases). From germline, CDR1 is KGHSH and CDR2 LQKENI. V lost 0 bases to trimming and J lost 3 bases, with 15 bases between them. The CDR3 runs 17 residues. DNA of the CDR3: TGTGCCAGCTCACCACCCGGGCGGGGGCGGAGCTACAATGAGCAGTTCTTC. Amino acid sequence: CASSPPGRGRSYNEQFF.

This sequence joins TRBV7-8 and TRBJ1-2; D gene uncertain. The CDR3 has 12 amino acids. Germline lookup yields CDR1 SGHVS and CDR2 FQNEAQ. V was clipped by 5 bases and J by 8 bases, with 12 bases between them. For the CDR3, the DNA is TGTGCCAGCAGCCCAGCCGTGGGAGGCTACACCTTC. Protein product: CASSPAVGGYTF.